One and the same sample provided the 25 T cell receptor beta chains below, sequenced in a study of human T cells and chemical hapten exposure. Time point: pre-sensitization, week 0. Regarding treatment: therapeutic diphenylcyclopropenone sensitization with weekly scalp DPC. A single record per CDR3 protein comes from TCRdb applying MiXCR to the RACE reads. The data show 95,000 to 100,000 distinct CDR3 sequences, about 10% seen once. This specimen was whole blood, taken in connection with sensitization to the hapten diphenylcyclopropenone (DPC). These receptors all come from a woman aged 55-69 years with alopecia areata. Some clones in this sample may be carry-over from other donors' samples.

The rearrangement uses TRBV20-1 and TRBJ2-3, with 16 nucleotides matching TRBD2. The CDR3 contains 18 residues. The germline V gene encodes CDR1 DFQATT and CDR2 SNEGSKA (reference sequence). V shed 6 bases and J 0 bases; nucleotides not matched to a gene: 9. The CDR3 sequence is CSAILPGLAGGSTDTQYF. CDR3 DNA: TGCAGTGCCATCCTCCCGGGACTAGCGGGGGGGAGCACAGATACGCAGTATTTT.

The rearrangement joins TRBV5-1 to TRBJ2-7; TRBD1 is a possible D gene (6 bases). The CDR3 spans 18 residues. V lost 0 bases and J 2 bases, leaving 21 bases between the germline ends. Per germline, CDR1 SGHRS and CDR2 YFSETQ. The CDR3 protein is CASSLGRTSGHLTYEQYF. CDR3 coding DNA: TGCGCCAGCAGCTTGGGACGTACCTCGGGACATCTGACCTACGAGCAGTACTTC.

This clonotype was found many times. This chain joins TRBV10-3 and TRBJ1-3; D is perhaps TRBD1 (5 bases). V lost 7 bases to trimming and J lost 6 bases, with 19 bases between them. Germline V gene data show CDR1 as ENHRY and CDR2 as SYGVKD. The CDR3 extends over 15 amino acids. DNA of the CDR3: TGTGCCATCAATCGAGGGGTTTCGACGGAAAACACCATATATTTT. Protein sequence: CAINRGVSTENTIYF.

This clonotype occurred many times. One junction end disagrees with the germline gene, perhaps due to a read error. The chain employs TRBV2 and TRBJ2-4; D call uncertain. Germline CDR1 is SNHLY and CDR2 is FYNNEI. The CDR3 contains 12 residues. The CDR3 sequence: CASTLAGRLTHF. CDR3 bases: TGTGCCAGCACCCTGGCAGGACGCTTGACCCACTTC.

This chain joins TRBV6-1 and TRBJ2-3; TRBD2 might be the D (6 bases). Germline values: CDR1 MNHNS, CDR2 SASEGT. V lost 2 bases and J 6 bases, leaving 15 bases between the germline ends. CDR3 length: 15 amino acids. CDR3 nucleotides: TGTGCCAGCAGTGAATTTTCCTGGGGGAGGGATACGCAGTATTTT. Encoded protein: CASSEFSWGRDTQYF.

The sample holds a few counts of this clonotype. V is TRBV5-1 and J is TRBJ2-3, with D possibly being TRBD1 (5 bases). The CDR3 sequence is 14 residues long. V was cut by 5 bases and J by 4 bases, with 14 bases left in between. Germline V gene sequence: CDR1 SGHRS, CDR2 YFSETQ. In DNA form, the CDR3 reads TGCGCCAGCAGTCTTCAGGGTCCGTCAGATACGCAGTATTTT. Its protein product is CASSLQGPSDTQYF.

The chain employs TRBV18 and TRBJ1-1, with D hard to call. This CDR3 has 15 amino acids. Germline-derived CDR1 and CDR2 are KGHSH and LQKENI. V was clipped by 3 bases and J by 2 bases, with 13 bases between them. As DNA, the CDR3 is TGTGCCAGCTCACCCGCTGCGAGCCTCAACACTGAAGCTTTCTTT. Protein sequence: CASSPAASLNTEAFF.

This clonotype was detected only a few times. The CDR3 coding sequence is TGCGCCAGCAGCTTGGTTGGCCGGGCGGGCTCTGGGGCCAACGTCCTGACTTTC. Translated, it gives CASSLVGRAGSGANVLTF. The V and J genes are TRBV5-1 and TRBJ2-6, with D possibly matching TRBD2 (5 bases). Per the germline V gene, CDR1 is SGHRS and CDR2 is YFSETQ. Trimming removed 0 bases from V and 0 bases from J, with 13 bases in between. This CDR3 has 18 amino acids.

This clonotype was seen repeatedly, ten times or more. The chain carries TRBV4-1 and TRBJ2-7; D not certain. CDR3 length: 15 amino acids. Trimming removed 0 bases from V and 2 bases from J, with 11 bases in between. The V gene's germline CDR1 is MGHRA and CDR2 YSYEKL. The CDR3 here is CASSQDPPGPYEQYF. The CDR3, as DNA: TGCGCCAGCAGCCAAGATCCTCCCGGCCCCTACGAGCAGTACTTC.

The V gene is TRBV30, the J gene TRBJ1-1; the D is unclear. The germline CDR1 and CDR2 sequences are GTSNPN and SVGIG (reference sequence). CDR3 size: 14 residues. V gave up 2 bases and J gave up 1 base, with 11 bases separating them. The CDR3 DNA reads as TGTGCCTGGAGTATGGATTGGAGGAACACTGAAGCTTTCTTT. This sequence encodes CAWSMDWRNTEAFF.

V and J are TRBV29-1 and TRBJ1-1; D gene unclear. Trimming removed 6 bases from V and 2 bases from J, with 10 bases in between. The CDR3 covers 12 residues. The germline gives CDR1 SQVTM, CDR2 ANQGSEA. The CDR3 DNA reads TGCAGCGTAGATAGAGGAAACACTGAAGCTTTCTTT. It encodes CSVDRGNTEAFF.

Worth noting for this clonotype: A much bigger clone sits one base away, suggesting this may be a read error. V usage is TRBV10-3 and J usage is TRBJ2-3; TRBD2 matches at 12 bases. Germline CDR1 and CDR2: ENHRY and SYGVKD. This CDR3 is 17 amino acids long. CDR3: CAISESASGGATDTRYF. The CDR3 DNA reads as TGTGCCATCAGTGAGTCGGCTAGCGGGGGGGCCACAGATACGCGGTATTTT.

The CDR3 sequence is CASSVNPGLAGGRNEQFF. CDR3 nucleotides: TGTGCCAGCAGCGTCAACCCGGGACTAGCGGGGGGCAGGAATGAGCAGTTCTTC. The chain employs TRBV7-9 and TRBJ2-1; TRBD2 matches at 15 bases. CDR3 size: 18 residues. V dropped 5 bases and J dropped 7; count of bases not matched to a gene: 12. Germline V gives CDR1 SEHNR, CDR2 FQNEAQ (reference sequence).

The CDR3 coding sequence is TGTGCCAGCAGCTTAGACATCAATCAGCCCCAGCATTTT. As protein: CASSLDINQPQHF. The chain couples TRBV7-2 to TRBJ1-5; D unresolved. Trimming shortened V by 1 base and J by 3 bases, and 4 bases separated the two germline ends. The CDR3 contains 13 residues. Germline CDR1 and CDR2: SGHTA and FQGNSA.

This chain connects TRBV9 to TRBJ2-1, with TRBD2 identical over 9 bases. CDR3 size: 13 residues. Looked up from germline, CDR1 is SGDLS and CDR2 is YYNGEE. Trimming at V came to 3 bases and at J to 10 bases, leaving 5 bases not matched to a gene. The CDR3 reads CASSGSGGYEQFF. In DNA, the CDR3 is TGTGCCAGCAGCGGAAGCGGGGGGTACGAGCAGTTCTTC.

V is TRBV4-1 and J is TRBJ2-1; D may be TRBD2 (6 bases). Germline V CDR1 and CDR2: MGHRA, YSYEKL. The V end was cut by 0 bases, the J end by 6 bases, with 15 bases between. This CDR3 has 16 amino acids. CDR3 in DNA: TGCGCCAGCAGCCAAGATAGGGCAAGGGGACTCAATGAGCAGTTCTTC. Protein: CASSQDRARGLNEQFF.

At least ten counts were recorded for this clonotype. The chain carries TRBV6-5 and TRBJ2-3; 7 bases agree with TRBD2. Trimming removed 0 bases from V and 5 bases from J; junction bases left unmatched: 14. The CDR3 has 18 residues. CDR1 is MNHEY, CDR2 SVGAGI, per germline. In nucleotides, the CDR3 is TGTGCCAGCAGTTACTCGATAGTAGGGACCCGCGGGGGAGATACGCAGTATTTT. It yields the protein CASSYSIVGTRGGDTQYF.

This clonotype was counted at least ten times. V and J are TRBV29-1 and TRBJ1-2, with 10 bases matching TRBD1. The CDR3 is 15 amino acids. J gave up 4 bases and V 5 bases, and 10 bases lay outside the gene matches. Looked up from germline, CDR1 is SQVTM and CDR2 is ANQGSEA. The CDR3 spells CSVFGGWDRGYGYTF. The CDR3 DNA reads TGCAGCGTTTTTGGGGGTTGGGACAGGGGCTATGGCTACACCTTC.

The table lists this clonotype with a few counts. The chain combines TRBV23-1 with TRBJ2-4; tentatively, D is TRBD1 (5 bases). TRBV23-1 falls under the ORF class, with uncertain function. The CDR3 is 16 residues long. Deletions cut 2 bases from V and 2 bases from J, with 13 bases between. CDR3 in DNA: TGCGCCAGCAGTCAAAGGACACGTTATTCCAAAAACATTCAGTACTTC. Translating it yields CASSQRTRYSKNIQYF.

In its sample, this clonotype was seen many times. The chain joins TRBV14 to TRBJ2-3; TRBD1 agrees at 8 bases. From germline, CDR1 is SGHDN and CDR2 FVKESK. The CDR3 has 14 amino acids. J was trimmed by 6 bases and V by 2 bases; bases with no gene match: 4. The CDR3 spells CASSQLTGVDTQYF. As DNA, the CDR3 is TGTGCCAGCAGCCAACTGACAGGGGTGGATACGCAGTATTTT. Filled out from reference TRBV14 and TRBJ2-3, the complete variable domain reads EAGVTQFPSHSVIEKGQTVTLRCDPISGHDNLYWYRRVMGKEIKFLLHFVKESKQDESGMPNNRFLAERTGGTYSTLKVQPAELEDSGVYFCASSQLTGVDTQYFGPGTRLTVL.

This chain joins TRBV5-6 and TRBJ1-2; D remains unclear. Germline CDR1 and CDR2: SGHDT and YYEEEE. CDR3 size: 17 residues. The germline V and J ends were trimmed by 2 bases and 0 bases, with 17 bases remaining between them. The CDR3 bases are TGTGCCAGCAGCTTTTCTTCGGTTTATCGGGCTAACTATGGCTACACCTTC. Its protein is CASSFSSVYRANYGYTF.

V and J are TRBV23-1 and TRBJ2-7, with D uncertain. TRBV23-1 is an open reading frame, and its role is uncertain. V was pared by 0 bases and J by 3 bases, with 12 bases between. The CDR3 spans 15 residues. CDR3 sequence reads: CASSQSPRESYEQYF. The DNA for the CDR3 is TGCGCCAGCAGTCAATCTCCTAGGGAAAGCTACGAGCAGTACTTC.

This clonotype was observed a few times. The chain couples TRBV29-1 to TRBJ2-5; either TRBD1 or TRBD2 may fit D (5 bases each). Germline CDR1 is SQVTM and CDR2 is ANQGSEA. The V end lost 7 bases, the J end lost 5 bases, and 17 bases lay between the germline ends. CDR3 size: 13 residues. As DNA, the CDR3 is TGCAGCGCCCCCGGGGCAGCCAGGGAGACCCAGTACTTC. Encoded protein: CSAPGAARETQYF.

This clonotype was detected ten times or more. In DNA form, the CDR3 reads TGCAGTGCTAGAGCGGCTGGTACTGAAGCTTTCTTT. Its protein product is CSARAAGTEAFF. The chain couples TRBV20-1 to TRBJ1-1; no definite D call. CDR3 length: 12 residues. Trimming pared 1 base from V and 5 bases from J, leaving 8 bases between. CDR1 DFQATT and CDR2 SNEGSKA come from the germline V gene (reference sequence).

This clonotype showed up many times. The chain links TRBV12-3 or TRBV12-4 to TRBJ1-2, with 7 bases fitting TRBD1. The CDR3 extends over 15 amino acids. The V and J ends lost 6 bases and 8 bases, in that order; junction bases with no gene match: 15. The DNA of the CDR3 is TGTGCCAGCAGGACGTCGGGACAGTGGGCCGACGGCTACACCTTC. This codes for CASRTSGQWADGYTF.